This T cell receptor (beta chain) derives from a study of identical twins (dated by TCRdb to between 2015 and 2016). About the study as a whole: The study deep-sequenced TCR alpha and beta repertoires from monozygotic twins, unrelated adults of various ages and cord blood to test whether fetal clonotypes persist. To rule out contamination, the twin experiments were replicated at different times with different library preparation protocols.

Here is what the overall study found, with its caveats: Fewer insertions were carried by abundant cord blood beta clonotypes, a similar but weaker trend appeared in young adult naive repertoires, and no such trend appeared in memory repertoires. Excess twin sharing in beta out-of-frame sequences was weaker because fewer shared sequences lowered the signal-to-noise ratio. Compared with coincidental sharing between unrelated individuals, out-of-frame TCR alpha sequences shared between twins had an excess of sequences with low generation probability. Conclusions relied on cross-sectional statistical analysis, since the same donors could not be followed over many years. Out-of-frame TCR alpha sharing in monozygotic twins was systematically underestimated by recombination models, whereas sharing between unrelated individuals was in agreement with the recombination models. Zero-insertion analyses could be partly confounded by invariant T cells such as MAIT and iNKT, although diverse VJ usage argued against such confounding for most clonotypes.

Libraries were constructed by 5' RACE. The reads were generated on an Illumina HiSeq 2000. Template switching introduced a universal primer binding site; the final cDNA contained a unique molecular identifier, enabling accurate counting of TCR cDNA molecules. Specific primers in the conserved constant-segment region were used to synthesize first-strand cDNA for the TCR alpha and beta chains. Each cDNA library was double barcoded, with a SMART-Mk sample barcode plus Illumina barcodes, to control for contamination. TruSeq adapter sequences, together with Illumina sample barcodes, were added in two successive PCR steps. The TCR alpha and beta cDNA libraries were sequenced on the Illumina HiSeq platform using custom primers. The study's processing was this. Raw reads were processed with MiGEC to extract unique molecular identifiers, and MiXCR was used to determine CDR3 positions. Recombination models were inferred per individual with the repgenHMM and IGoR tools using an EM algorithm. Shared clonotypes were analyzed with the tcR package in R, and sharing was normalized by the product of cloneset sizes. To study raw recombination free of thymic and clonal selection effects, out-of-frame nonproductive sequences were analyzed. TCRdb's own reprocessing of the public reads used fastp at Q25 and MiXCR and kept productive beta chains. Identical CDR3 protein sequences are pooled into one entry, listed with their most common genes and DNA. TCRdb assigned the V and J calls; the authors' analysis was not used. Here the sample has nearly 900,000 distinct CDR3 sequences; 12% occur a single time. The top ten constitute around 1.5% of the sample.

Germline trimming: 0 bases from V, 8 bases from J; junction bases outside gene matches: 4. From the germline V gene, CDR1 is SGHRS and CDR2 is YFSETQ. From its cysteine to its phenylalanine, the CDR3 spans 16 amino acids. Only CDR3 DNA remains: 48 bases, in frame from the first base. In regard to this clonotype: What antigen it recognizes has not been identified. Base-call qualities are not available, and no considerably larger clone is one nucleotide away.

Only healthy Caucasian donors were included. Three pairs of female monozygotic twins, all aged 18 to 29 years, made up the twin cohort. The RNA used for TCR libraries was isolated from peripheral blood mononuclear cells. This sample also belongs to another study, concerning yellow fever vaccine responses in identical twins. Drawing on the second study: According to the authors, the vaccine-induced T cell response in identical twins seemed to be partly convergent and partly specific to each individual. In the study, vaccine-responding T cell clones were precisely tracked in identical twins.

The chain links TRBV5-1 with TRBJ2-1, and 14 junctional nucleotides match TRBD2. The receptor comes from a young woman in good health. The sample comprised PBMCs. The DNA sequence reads TGCGCCAGCAGCTTGGGGGGACTAGCGGGGGAGTATGAGCAGTTCTTC. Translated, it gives CASSLGGLAGEYEQFF. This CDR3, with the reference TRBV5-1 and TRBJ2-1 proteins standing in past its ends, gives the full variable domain KAGVTQTPRYLIKTRGQQVTLSCSPISGHRSVSWYQQTPGQGLQFLFEYFSETQRNKGNFPGRFSGRQFSNSRSEMNVSTLELGDSALYLCASSLGGLAGEYEQFFGPGTRLTVL.